The entry below gives a single T cell receptor (beta chain) sequence along with its context. Its target antigen remains unknown. No base quality values were provided; no much bigger clone lies one nucleotide off. The protocol used for the library was the immunoSEQ multiplex PCR assay. The table comes from immuneACCESS by way of TCRdb, which keeps in-frame sequences with V and J called. Part of the clones is missing from these tables; in studies checked, under half for an unresolved V gene and the rest for unknown reasons. This sample holds around 52,000 clones; approximately 87% were observed only once. The ten most abundant clones make up about 5.2% of the sample. This sample stems from a study of T cell changes during pregnancy in multiple sclerosis (dated by TCRdb to between 2019 and 2020). Looking at the study overall: In women with multiple sclerosis, the researchers looked at how the T cell repertoire shifted as pregnancy progressed.

The germline V gene yields SNHLY for CDR1 and FYNNEI for CDR2. Reading from cysteine to phenylalanine, the CDR3 counts 14 amino acids. Only the CDR3 part of the read is kept: 42 bases, read in frame from the first base. From V the trimming removes 8 bases and from J it removes 4 bases, while the gene matches leave 5 bases of the junction unaccounted for. This receptor was taken from a human donor whose cells served as feeder cells for cultures in a pregnancy study. The sequencing sample was made of peripheral blood from another person, used as feeder cells. The sequence joins TRBV2 to TRBJ2-1; 10 central nucleotides agree with TRBD2. This receptor has the CDR3 CASRRTSGYNEQFF. The DNA is as follows: TGTGCCAGCCGACGGACTAGCGGATACAATGAGCAGTTCTTC.